This TCR beta chain stems from a study of blood T cell repertoires in COVID-19. Assay used: immunoSEQ multiplex PCR; TCRdb lists only in-frame clones, some missing. The sample lists some 180,000 clones, roughly 83% occurring once. CDR1 SNHLY and CDR2 FYNNEI come from the germline V gene. Unmatched junction bases numbered 10, after V lost 10 bases and J lost 2 bases. CDR3 length: 16 amino acids. This clone was seen ten or more times. The specimen was peripheral blood. This chain connects TRBV2 to TRBJ1-5, with 11 bases lining up with TRBD1. This receptor was obtained from a woman between 40 and 55 years old with COVID-19, enrolled during active disease. In DNA form, the CDR3 reads TGTGCCATCAAGGACAGGGGGCTTGGAGGCAATCAGCCCCAGCATTTT. This encodes CAIKDRGLGGNQPQHF.